The 7 T cell receptor beta chains presented below share a single source sample, sequenced in a study of T-cell reconstitution after alpha-beta-depleted transplantation in children. Unique molecular identifiers tagged the TCRbeta library. TCRdb fed the PCR reads into MiXCR, producing one record per CDR3 protein. The sample consists of 200,000 to 300,000 distinct CDR3 sequences, 8.2% of them appearing once. The sequenced sample was PBMCs, mostly from graft donor cells, obtained 180 days after TCRalphabeta/CD19-depleted stem cell transplant. These receptors were obtained from a male patient between 5 and 17 years old who had a stem cell transplant for acute lymphoblastic leukemia, so the T cells may come from the graft donor.

This clonotype is a singleton in its sample. A read error is possible here, since a much larger clone lies one base away. The chain couples TRBV12-3 or TRBV12-4 to TRBJ2-5; possibly TRBD2 for D (7 bases). V dropped 7 bases and J dropped 5 bases, with 20 bases sitting between them. The CDR3 spans 15 residues. The CDR3 sequence: CASTLLGGERETQYF. The CDR3 DNA is TGTGCCAGCACTCTTCTAGGGGGGGAGAGGGAGACCCAGTACTTC.

The table lists this clonotype with many counts. The gene calls are TRBV29-1 and TRBJ2-2, with D possibly being TRBD2 (5 bases). The CDR3 has 14 amino acids. Germline CDR1 SQVTM, CDR2 ANQGSEA. Trimming took off 4 bases at V and 2 bases at J, with 11 bases between the two ends. In nucleotides, the CDR3 is TGCAGCGTTGGTTGGAGACTAAACACCGGGGAGCTGTTTTTT. Translating it yields CSVGWRLNTGELFF.

This clonotype was found many times. The rearrangement uses TRBV10-3 and TRBJ2-3, with TRBD2 identical over 8 bases. CDR1 is ENHRY and CDR2 is SYGVKD in the germline V gene. Trimming removed 6 bases from V and 6 bases from J; junction bases left unmatched: 11. The CDR3 extends over 15 amino acids. The DNA of the CDR3 is TGTGCCATCAGACCAGCGGGAGTGGGGAGGGATACGCAGTATTTT. Its translation is CAIRPAGVGRDTQYF.

This clonotype has a single count. A read error may explain this, as a much larger clone is one base away. CDR3: CASCLEQQHQPHHF. CDR3 bases: TGTGCCAGCTGCTTAGAACAGCAGCATCAGCCCCATCATTTT. The chain employs TRBV7-2 and TRBJ1-5; the D is unclear. CDR1 is SGHTA, CDR2 FQGNSA, per germline. This CDR3 region has 14 residues.

This clonotype was seen repeatedly, ten times or more. The chain joins TRBV18 to TRBJ2-5; D possibly corresponds to TRBD1 (6 bases). This CDR3 spans 13 amino acids. Germline CDR1 reads KGHSH; CDR2 reads LQKENI. Trimming removed 0 bases at V and 6 bases at J, with 8 bases between. The CDR3 here is CASSPPQGKTQYF. The CDR3 region has the DNA TGTGCCAGCTCACCACCCCAGGGGAAGACCCAGTACTTC. Based on the CDR3 plus reference TRBV18 and TRBJ2-5, the full variable domain is NAGVMQNPRHLVRRRGQEARLRCSPMKGHSHVYWYRQLPEEGLKFMVYLQKENIIDESGMPKERFSAEFPKEGPSILRIQQVVRGDSAAYFCASSPPQGKTQYFGPGTRLLVL.

This clonotype was detected ten times or more. The gene calls are TRBV7-2 and TRBJ2-3; D remains unclear. V lost 2 bases and J lost 9, with 9 bases in between. The CDR3 contains 12 residues. Germline V CDR1 and CDR2: SGHTA, FQGNSA. The CDR3 loop is CASSLSVETQYF. The CDR3 region has the DNA TGTGCCAGCAGCTTATCGGTGGAGACGCAGTATTTT.

At least ten counts were recorded for this clonotype. The gene calls are TRBV5-5 and TRBJ1-3, with D uncertain. V lost 1 base, J lost 4 bases, and 3 bases lay in between. Looked up from germline, CDR1 is SGHKS and CDR2 is YYEKEE (reference sequence). CDR3 size: 12 residues. The CDR3, as DNA: TGTGCCAGCAGCTTGTGGGGAAACACCATATATTTT. Its translation: CASSLWGNTIYF.